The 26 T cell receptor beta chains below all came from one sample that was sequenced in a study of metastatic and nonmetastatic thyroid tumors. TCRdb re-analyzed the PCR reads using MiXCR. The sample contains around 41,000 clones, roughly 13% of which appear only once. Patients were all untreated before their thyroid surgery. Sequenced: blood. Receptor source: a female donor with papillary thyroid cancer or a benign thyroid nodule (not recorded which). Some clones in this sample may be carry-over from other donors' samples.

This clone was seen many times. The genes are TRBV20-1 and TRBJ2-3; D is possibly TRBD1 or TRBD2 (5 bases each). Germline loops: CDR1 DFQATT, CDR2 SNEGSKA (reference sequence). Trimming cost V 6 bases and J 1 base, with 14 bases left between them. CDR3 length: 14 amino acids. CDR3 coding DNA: TGCAGTGCCTTCCGAGGGGCCGGCACAGATACGCAGTATTTT. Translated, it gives CSAFRGAGTDTQYF.

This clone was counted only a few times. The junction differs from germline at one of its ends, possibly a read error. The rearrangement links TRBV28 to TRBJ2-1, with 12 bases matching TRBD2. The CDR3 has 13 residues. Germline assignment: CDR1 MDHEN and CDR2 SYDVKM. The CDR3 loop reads CASETSGSTEQFF. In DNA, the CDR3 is TGTGCCAGCGAGACTAGCGGGAGCACTGAGCAATTCTTC.

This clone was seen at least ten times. The CDR3 DNA reads as TGTGCCAGCAGCTTAGGGGATAGGGCCCTCTATGGCTACACCTTC. Its translation: CASSLGDRALYGYTF. V gene TRBV7-8 combines with J gene TRBJ1-2; D call uncertain. V was trimmed by 1 base and J by 4 bases, leaving 13 bases between them. Germline lookup yields CDR1 SGHVS and CDR2 FQNEAQ. CDR3 length equals 15 residues.

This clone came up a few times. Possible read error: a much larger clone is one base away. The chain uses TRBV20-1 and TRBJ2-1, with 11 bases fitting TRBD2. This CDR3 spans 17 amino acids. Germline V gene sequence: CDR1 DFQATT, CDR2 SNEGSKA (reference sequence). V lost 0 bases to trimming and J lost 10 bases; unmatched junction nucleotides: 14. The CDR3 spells CSARDSGRDRAYLEQFF. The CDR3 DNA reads TGCAGTGCTAGAGATAGCGGGAGGGATAGGGCCTATCTAGAGCAGTTCTTC.

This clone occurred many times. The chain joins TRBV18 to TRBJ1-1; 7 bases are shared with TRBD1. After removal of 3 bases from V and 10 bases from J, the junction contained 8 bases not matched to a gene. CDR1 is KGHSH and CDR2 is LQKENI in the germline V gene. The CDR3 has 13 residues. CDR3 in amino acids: CASSPRGQERAFF. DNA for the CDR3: TGTGCCAGCTCACCCCGTGGACAGGAGCGAGCTTTCTTT.

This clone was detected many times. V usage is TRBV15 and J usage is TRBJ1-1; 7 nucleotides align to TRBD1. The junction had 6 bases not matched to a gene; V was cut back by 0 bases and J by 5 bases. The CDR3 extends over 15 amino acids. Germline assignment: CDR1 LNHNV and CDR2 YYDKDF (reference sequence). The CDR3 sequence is CATSRDGTVLTEAFF. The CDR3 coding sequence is TGTGCCACCAGCAGAGACGGGACAGTGCTTACTGAAGCTTTCTTT.

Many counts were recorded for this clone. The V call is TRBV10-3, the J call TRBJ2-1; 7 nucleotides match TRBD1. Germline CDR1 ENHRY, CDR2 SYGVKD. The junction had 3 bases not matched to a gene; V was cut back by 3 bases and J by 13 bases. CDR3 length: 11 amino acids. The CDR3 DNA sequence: TGTGCCATCAGTGAAGGGGGCGTTCAGTTCTTC. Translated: CAISEGGVQFF.

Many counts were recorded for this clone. The DNA for the CDR3 is TGTGCCAGCAGTTACGCTGGAGGAAGGACTGAAGCTTTCTTT. This sequence encodes CASSYAGGRTEAFF. V gene TRBV6-5 combines with J gene TRBJ1-1; D gene unclear. This CDR3 is 14 amino acids long. V was cut by 2 bases and J by 5 bases, with 12 bases left in between. Germline CDR1 and CDR2: MNHEY and SVGAGI.

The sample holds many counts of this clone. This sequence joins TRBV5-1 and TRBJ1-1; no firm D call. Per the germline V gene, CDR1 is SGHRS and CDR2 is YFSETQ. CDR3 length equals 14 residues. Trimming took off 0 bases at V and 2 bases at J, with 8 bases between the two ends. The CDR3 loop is CASSLARENTEAFF. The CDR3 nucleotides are TGCGCCAGCAGCTTGGCCCGGGAAAACACTGAAGCTTTCTTT.

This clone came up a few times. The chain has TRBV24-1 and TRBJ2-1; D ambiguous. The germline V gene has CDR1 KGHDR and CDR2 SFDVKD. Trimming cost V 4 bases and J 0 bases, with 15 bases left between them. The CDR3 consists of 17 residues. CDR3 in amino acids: CATSEMLWVRSYNEQFF. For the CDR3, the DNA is TGTGCCACCAGTGAAATGTTGTGGGTTCGCTCCTACAATGAGCAGTTCTTC.

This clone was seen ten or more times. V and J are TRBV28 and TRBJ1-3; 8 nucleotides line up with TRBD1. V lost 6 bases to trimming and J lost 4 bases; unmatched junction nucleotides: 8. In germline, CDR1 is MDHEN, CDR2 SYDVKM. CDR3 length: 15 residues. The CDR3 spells CASSSGQVGGNTIYF. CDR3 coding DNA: TGTGCCAGCAGCTCGGGACAGGTGGGCGGAAACACCATATATTTT.

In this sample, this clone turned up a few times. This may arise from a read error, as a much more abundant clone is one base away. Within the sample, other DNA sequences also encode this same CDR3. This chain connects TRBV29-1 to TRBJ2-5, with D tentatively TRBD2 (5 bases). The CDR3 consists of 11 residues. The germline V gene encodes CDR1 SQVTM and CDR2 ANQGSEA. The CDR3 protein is CSVAGQETQYF. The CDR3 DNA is TGCAGTGTTGCGGGCCAAGAGACCCAGTACTTC.

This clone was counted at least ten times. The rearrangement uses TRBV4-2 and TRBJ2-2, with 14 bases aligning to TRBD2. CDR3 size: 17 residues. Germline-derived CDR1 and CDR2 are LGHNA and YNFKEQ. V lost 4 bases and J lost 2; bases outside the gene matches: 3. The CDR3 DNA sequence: TGTGCCAGCAGCCTAGGACTAGCGGGAGGTAACACCGGGGAGCTGTTTTTT. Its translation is CASSLGLAGGNTGELFF.

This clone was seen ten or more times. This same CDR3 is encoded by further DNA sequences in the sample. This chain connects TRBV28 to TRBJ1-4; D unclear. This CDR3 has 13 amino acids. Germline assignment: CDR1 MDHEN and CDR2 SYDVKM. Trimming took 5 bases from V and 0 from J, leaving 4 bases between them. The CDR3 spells CASSPSTNEKLFF. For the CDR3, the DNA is TGTGCCAGCAGTCCCTCAACTAATGAAAAACTGTTTTTT.

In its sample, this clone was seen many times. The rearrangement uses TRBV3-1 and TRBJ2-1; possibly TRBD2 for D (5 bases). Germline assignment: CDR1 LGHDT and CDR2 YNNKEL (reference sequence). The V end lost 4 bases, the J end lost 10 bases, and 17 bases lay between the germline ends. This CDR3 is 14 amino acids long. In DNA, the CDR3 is TGTGCCAGCAGCCTTGGTGGGAGAAGTGGAGAGCAGTTCTTC. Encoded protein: CASSLGGRSGEQFF.

CDR3 loop: CASSYVTSHEQFF. The CDR3 DNA reads TGTGCCAGCAGCTACGTGACTAGTCATGAGCAGTTCTTC. The chain joins TRBV11-1 to TRBJ2-1; D is perhaps TRBD2 (6 bases). The ends were cut back, 4 bases at V and 8 bases at J, with 12 bases in the middle. CDR1 SGHAT and CDR2 FQDESV come from the germline V gene (reference sequence). This CDR3 region has 13 residues.

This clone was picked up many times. CDR3 region: CASSVAIGTADNEQFF. CDR3 nucleotides: TGTGCCAGCAGCGTAGCCATTGGGACAGCAGACAATGAGCAGTTCTTC. The chain carries TRBV9 and TRBJ2-1, with TRBD1 matching over 7 bases. V lost 0 bases and J lost 5; bases outside the gene matches: 8. Germline values: CDR1 SGDLS, CDR2 YYNGEE. This CDR3 has 16 residues.

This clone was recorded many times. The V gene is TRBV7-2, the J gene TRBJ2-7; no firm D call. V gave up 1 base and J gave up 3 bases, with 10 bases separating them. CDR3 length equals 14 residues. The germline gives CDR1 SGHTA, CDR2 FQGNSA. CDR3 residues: CASSLGGSIYEQYF. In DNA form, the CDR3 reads TGTGCCAGCAGCTTAGGAGGATCTATCTACGAGCAGTACTTC.

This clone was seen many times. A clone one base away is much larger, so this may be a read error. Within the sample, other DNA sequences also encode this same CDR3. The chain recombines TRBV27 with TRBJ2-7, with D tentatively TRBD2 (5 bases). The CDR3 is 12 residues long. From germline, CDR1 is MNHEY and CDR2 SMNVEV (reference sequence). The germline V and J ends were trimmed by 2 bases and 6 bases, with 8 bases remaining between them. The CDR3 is CASSLVGSEQYF. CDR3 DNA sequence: TGTGCCAGCAGTTTAGTGGGGAGCGAGCAGTACTTC.

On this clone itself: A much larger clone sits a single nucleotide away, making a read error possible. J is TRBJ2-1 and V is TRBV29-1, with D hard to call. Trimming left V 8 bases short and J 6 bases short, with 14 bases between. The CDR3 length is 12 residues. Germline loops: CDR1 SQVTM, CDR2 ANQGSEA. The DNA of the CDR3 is TGCAGCTTAAAGGGTTGGCGCAATGAGCAGTTCTTC. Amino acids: CSLKGWRNEQFF.

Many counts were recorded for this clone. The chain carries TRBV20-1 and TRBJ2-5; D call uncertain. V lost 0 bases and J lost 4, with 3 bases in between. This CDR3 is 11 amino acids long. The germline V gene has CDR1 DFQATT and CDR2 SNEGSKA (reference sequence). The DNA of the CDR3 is TGCAGTGCTAGAGATGGAGAGACCCAGTACTTC. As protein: CSARDGETQYF.

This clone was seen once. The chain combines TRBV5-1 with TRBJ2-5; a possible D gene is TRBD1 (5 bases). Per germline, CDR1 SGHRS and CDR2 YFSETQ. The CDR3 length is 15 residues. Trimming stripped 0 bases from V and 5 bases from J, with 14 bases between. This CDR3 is CASSLVTGPGETQYF. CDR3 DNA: TGCGCCAGCAGCTTGGTAACAGGCCCAGGGGAGACCCAGTACTTC.

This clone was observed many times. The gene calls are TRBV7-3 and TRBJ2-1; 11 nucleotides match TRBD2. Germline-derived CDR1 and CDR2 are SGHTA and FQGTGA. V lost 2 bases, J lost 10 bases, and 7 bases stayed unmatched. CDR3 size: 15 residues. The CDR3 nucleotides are TGTGCCAGCAGCTTAGGGCTAGCGGGAGGTTGGGAGCAGTTCTTC. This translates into CASSLGLAGGWEQFF.

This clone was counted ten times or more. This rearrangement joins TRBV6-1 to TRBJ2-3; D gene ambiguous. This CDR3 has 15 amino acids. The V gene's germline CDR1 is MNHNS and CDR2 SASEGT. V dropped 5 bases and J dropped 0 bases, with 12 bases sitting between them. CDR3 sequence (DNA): TGTGCCAGCAGTCACGGAGACAAAAGCACAGATACGCAGTATTTT. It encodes CASSHGDKSTDTQYF.

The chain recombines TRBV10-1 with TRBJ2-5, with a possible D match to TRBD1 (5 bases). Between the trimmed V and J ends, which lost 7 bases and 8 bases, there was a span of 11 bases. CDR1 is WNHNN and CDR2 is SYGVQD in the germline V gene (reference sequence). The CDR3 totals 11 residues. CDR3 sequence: CASIGVETQYF. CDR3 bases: TGCGCCAGCATAGGGGTGGAAACCCAGTACTTC.

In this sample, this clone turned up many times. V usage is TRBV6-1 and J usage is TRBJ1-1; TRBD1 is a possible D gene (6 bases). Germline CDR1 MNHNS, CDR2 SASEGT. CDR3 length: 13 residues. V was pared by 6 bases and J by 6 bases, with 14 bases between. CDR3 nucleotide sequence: TGTGCCAGCAGGCAGACAGGAGGACCTGAAGCTTTCTTT. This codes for CASRQTGGPEAFF.